The entry that follows covers one T cell receptor beta chain sequence. No antigen is known for it. CDR1 is SGHDN and CDR2 is FVKESK in the germline V gene. The CDR3 runs to 13 residues. The V gene lost 1 base and the J gene lost 10 bases, with 12 bases spanning the gap. The data are from a study of cytomegalovirus exposure and HLA in healthy donors. Study outcomes and limitations: Reports credit the classifier with highly specific, highly sensitive diagnosis of cytomegalovirus status.

TCRdb's table, derived via immunoSEQ multiplex PCR, lists solely in-frame clones and lacks some. The repertoire consists of approximately 100,000 clones, with roughly 92% occurring once and the leading ten covering 1.1%. The rearrangement links TRBV14 to TRBJ2-3; D remains unclear. The clonotype originates from a woman in her 30s in good health and CMV-seropositive. Sample: PBMCs. The CDR3 DNA is TGTGCCAGCAGCCAAGTCCCCCACTCATCGCAGTATTTT. Protein product: CASSQVPHSSQYF.